This T cell receptor beta chain comes out of a study of shared clonotypes between healthy human individuals. The protocol was immunoSEQ multiplex PCR, while the TCRdb copy is restricted to in-frame clones and leaves out a portion. The profile shows 2 million to 2.5 million clones, more than 85% of them singletons. What was sequenced was naive CD4+ T cells from PBMCs. Subset specified: CD45RA+ positively selected. The TCR comes from a man aged 18 to 35 in good health. Some clones in this sample may be carry-over from other donors' samples.

For the CDR3, the DNA is TGCAGCGTTGGGGGACTAGCGGGCTCCTACGAGCAGTACTTC. Amino acids: CSVGGLAGSYEQYF. The rearrangement joins TRBV29-1 to TRBJ2-5, with TRBD2 matching over 12 bases. Gene TRBJ2-7 matches the end of the DNA better, so the J call may be wrong. The CDR3 has 14 amino acids. The germline gives CDR1 SQVTM, CDR2 ANQGSEA.